These T cell receptor beta chains were read from a single sample in a study of shared clonotypes between healthy human individuals. This table comes from immunoSEQ multiplex PCR, and its TCRdb copy is limited to in-frame clones, with some not included. The sample carries under 2,000,000 clones, approximately 94% recorded once. Sequencing was done on a sample of naive CD8+ T cells sorted from blood. The receptor source for this set is a man aged 18 to 30 in good health. CDR3s include the opening cysteine and the closing phenylalanine or tryptophan. D genes are given only for firm matches. Size tells how often a clone was seen (once, few, many) or the class of an expanded clone, and some rows leave it out.

size	V	J	D	CDR3	DNA
NA	TRBV4-3	TRBJ2-2	TRBD1	CASSRGQGMNTGELFF	TGCGCCAGCAGCCGAGGACAGGGAATGAACACCGGGGAGCTGTTTTTT
NA	TRBV5-1	TRBJ2-2	NA	CACNRDLSTGELFF	TGCGCCTGCAACCGGGACTTATCCACCGGGGAGCTGTTTTTT
NA	TRBV6-5	TRBJ2-7	TRBD2	CASSAAGELLDEQYF	TGTGCCAGCAGTGCGGCGGGGGAACTTTTGGACGAGCAGTACTTC
NA	TRBV15	TRBJ2-3	TRBD2	CATSRGPLAGESTDTQYF	TGTGCCACCAGCAGAGGCCCACTAGCGGGGGAAAGCACAGATACGCAGTATTTT
NA	TRBV27	TRBJ1-1	TRBD1	CASSFTGTGSEAFF	TGTGCCAGCAGTTTTACCGGGACAGGGAGTGAAGCTTTCTTT
NA	TRBV11-2	TRBJ2-3	NA	CASSSTSRGTNTDTQYF	TGTGCCAGCAGCTCCACATCGCGAGGCACGAACACAGATACGCAGTATTTT
NA	TRBV19	TRBJ2-1	NA	CASSIGQGLYNEQFF	TGTGCCAGTAGTATAGGGCAGGGGCTCTACAATGAGCAGTTCTTC
NA	TRBV2	TRBJ1-5	TRBD1	CASSGGGAIQPQHF	TGTGCCAGCAGTGGAGGGGGCGCGATTCAGCCCCAGCATTTT
NA	TRBV18	TRBJ2-5	NA	CASSPPQGNQETQYF	TGTGCCAGCTCACCGCCCCAAGGGAACCAAGAGACCCAGTACTTC
NA	TRBV30	TRBJ2-7	NA	CAWSVLDSTYEQYF	TGTGCCTGGAGTGTACTCGACAGTACCTACGAGCAGTACTTC
NA	TRBV30	TRBJ1-4	NA	CAWSRAGINEKLFF	TGTGCCTGGAGCCGCGCCGGGATAAATGAAAAACTGTTTTTT
NA	TRBV11-2	TRBJ2-5	NA	CASSPSLRGQETQYF	TGTGCCAGCAGCCCCTCCCTCCGGGGCCAAGAGACCCAGTACTTC
NA	TRBV11-2	TRBJ2-7	TRBD1	CASSLGPGQEITYEQYF	TGTGCCAGCAGCTTAGGGCCGGGACAGGAGATAACCTACGAGCAGTACTTC
NA	TRBV5-1	TRBJ2-1	NA	CASSPLVVRSYNEQFF	TGCGCCAGCAGCCCCCTCGTAGTCCGCTCCTACAATGAGCAGTTCTTC
NA	TRBV27	TRBJ2-7	NA	CASSLSGIGDYEQYF	TGTGCCAGCAGTTTATCAGGGATCGGAGATTACGAGCAGTACTTC
NA	TRBV19	TRBJ2-2	NA	CASSIIWEGTGELFF	TGTGCCAGTAGTATTATTTGGGAAGGCACCGGGGAGCTGTTTTTT
NA	TRBV28	TRBJ1-1	NA	CETLGRGSTEAFF	TGTGAGACCCTAGGTCGGGGTAGCACTGAAGCTTTCTTT
NA	TRBV27	TRBJ2-7	NA	CASSLAVSYEQYF	TGTGCCAGCAGTTTGGCAGTGAGTTACGAGCAGTACTTC
NA	TRBV6-1	TRBJ1-2	NA	CASSEGLNANYGYTF	TGTGCCAGCAGTGAAGGACTAAATGCTAACTATGGCTACACCTTC
NA	TRBV5-4	TRBJ2-7	NA	CASSPGWGAAWEQYF	TGTGCCAGCAGCCCTGGGTGGGGGGCCGCCTGGGAGCAGTACTTC
once	TRBV2	TRBJ1-2	TRBD1	CASSAGTGLNGYTF	TGTGCCAGCAGCGCCGGGACAGGGTTAAATGGCTACACCTTC
NA	TRBV9	TRBJ2-7	TRBD1	CASSVEHRGQDEQYF	TGTGCCAGCAGCGTAGAGCATAGGGGGCAGGACGAGCAGTACTTC
NA	TRBV27	TRBJ2-1	TRBD2	CASSSASGLGEQFF	TGTGCCAGCAGTTCCGCTAGCGGCCTTGGGGAGCAGTTCTTC
NA	TRBV28	TRBJ2-1	NA	CASGLIDEQFF	TGTGCCAGCGGACTAATTGATGAGCAGTTCTTC
NA	TRBV4-1	TRBJ1-1	NA	CASSQDEGGGNTEAFF	TGCGCCAGCAGCCAAGATGAGGGGGGCGGGAACACTGAAGCTTTCTTT
NA	TRBV27	TRBJ2-5	NA	CASSSLIQGIETQYF	TGTGCCAGCAGTTCCCTAATACAGGGAATAGAGACCCAGTACTTC
NA	TRBV19	TRBJ2-3	TRBD2	CASSFLAGGSTDTQYF	TGTGCCAGTAGCTTTCTAGCGGGGGGCTCCACAGATACGCAGTATTTT
NA	TRBV11-2	TRBJ2-5	TRBD2	CASSLGVAGRGETQYF	TGTGCCAGCAGCTTAGGGGTAGCGGGAAGGGGAGAGACCCAGTACTTC
NA	TRBV10-2	TRBJ2-1	TRBD2	CASSATSGDNEQFF	TGCGCCAGCAGTGCGACTAGCGGAGACAATGAGCAGTTCTTC
NA	TRBV9	TRBJ2-1	NA	CASSGGVYNEQFF	TGTGCCAGCAGCGGGGGGGTCTACAATGAGCAGTTCTTC
NA	TRBV9	TRBJ2-3	TRBD2	CASSAWGGLSTDTQYF	TGTGCCAGCAGCGCCTGGGGGGGACTAAGCACAGATACGCAGTATTTT
NA	TRBV2	TRBJ1-1	NA	CASIVARRLNTEAFF	TGTGCCAGCATCGTCGCCAGGAGGTTGAACACTGAAGCTTTCTTT
NA	TRBV28	TRBJ2-1	TRBD2	CASSSPGLAGSEQFF	TGTGCCAGCAGTTCACCGGGACTAGCGGGGTCTGAGCAGTTCTTC
NA	TRBV28	TRBJ2-7	TRBD1	CASSLGQGRNEQYF	TGTGCCAGCAGTTTGGGACAGGGACGGAACGAGCAGTACTTC
NA	TRBV9	TRBJ2-1	TRBD2	CASSGRLAGDHNEQFF	TGTGCCAGCAGCGGGAGACTAGCGGGAGACCACAATGAGCAGTTCTTC
NA	TRBV27	TRBJ1-1	TRBD1	CASSLRGPNTEAFF	TGTGCCAGCTCTCTCAGGGGGCCGAACACTGAAGCTTTCTTT
NA	TRBV6-6	TRBJ2-7	TRBD1	CASKDRDRVAYEQYF	TGTGCCAGCAAGGACCGGGACAGGGTCGCCTACGAGCAGTACTTC
NA	TRBV27	TRBJ2-7	NA	CASSLSLGGSGEQYF	TGTGCCAGCAGTTTATCGTTGGGGGGCTCGGGCGAGCAGTACTTC
NA	TRBV6-4	TRBJ1-5	TRBD1	CASSGTRTGAFNQPQHF	TGTGCCAGCAGTGGCACTAGGACAGGAGCTTTTAATCAGCCCCAGCATTTT
NA	TRBV9	TRBJ2-3	NA	CASSAFGQGSTDTQYF	TGTGCCAGCAGCGCCTTTGGGCAGGGAAGCACAGATACGCAGTATTTT
NA	TRBV7-9	TRBJ2-2	TRBD1	CASRPWQGAQDGELFF	TGTGCCAGCAGACCATGGCAGGGGGCGCAGGACGGGGAGCTGTTTTTT
NA	TRBV4-1	TRBJ2-7	NA	CASSRDGGYEQYF	TGCGCCAGCAGCCGGGACGGAGGCTACGAGCAGTACTTC
NA	TRBV4-3	TRBJ2-2	TRBD1	CASSQDPGTDTGELFF	TGCGCCAGCAGCCAAGATCCGGGGACAGACACCGGGGAGCTGTTTTTT
NA	TRBV28	TRBJ2-2	TRBD1	CASGLGTANTGELFF	TGTGCCAGCGGATTGGGGACAGCGAACACCGGGGAGCTGTTTTTT
NA	TRBV29-1	TRBJ2-1	TRBD2	CSVEAGLAGSEQFF	TGCAGCGTTGAAGCGGGACTAGCGGGGAGTGAGCAGTTCTTC
NA	TRBV6-5	TRBJ1-6	NA	CASSYSPGGNSPLHF	TGTGCCAGCAGTTACTCTCCTGGGGGTAATTCACCCCTCCACTTT
NA	TRBV29-1	TRBJ2-1	NA	CSGQGNEQFF	TGCAGCGGGCAGGGTAATGAGCAGTTCTTC
once	TRBV19	TRBJ2-5	NA	CATEGMGETQYF	TGTGCCACCGAGGGGATGGGGGAGACCCAGTACTTC
NA	TRBV18	TRBJ1-4	TRBD1	CASSPQDREEKLFF	TGTGCCAGCTCACCACAGGACAGGGAGGAAAAACTGTTTTTT
once	TRBV6-4	TRBJ1-1	NA	CASSGEANTEAFF	TGTGCCAGCAGTGGCGAAGCGAACACTGAAGCTTTCTTT